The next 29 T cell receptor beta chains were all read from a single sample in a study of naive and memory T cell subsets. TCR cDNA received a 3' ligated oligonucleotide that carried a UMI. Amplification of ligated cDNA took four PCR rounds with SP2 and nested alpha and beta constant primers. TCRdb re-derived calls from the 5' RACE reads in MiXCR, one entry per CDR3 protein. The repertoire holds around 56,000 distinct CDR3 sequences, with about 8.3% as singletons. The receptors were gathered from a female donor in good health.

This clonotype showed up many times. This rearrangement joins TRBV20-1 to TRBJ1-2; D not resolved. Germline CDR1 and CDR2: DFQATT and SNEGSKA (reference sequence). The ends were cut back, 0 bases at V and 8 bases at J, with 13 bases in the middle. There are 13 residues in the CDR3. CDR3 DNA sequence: TGCAGTGCTAGAGAAAGAGGGTTGGGCGGCTACACCTTC. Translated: CSARERGLGGYTF.

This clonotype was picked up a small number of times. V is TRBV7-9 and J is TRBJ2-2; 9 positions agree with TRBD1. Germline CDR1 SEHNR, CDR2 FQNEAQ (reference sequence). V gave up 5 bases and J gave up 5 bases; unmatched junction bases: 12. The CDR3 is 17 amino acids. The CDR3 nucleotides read TGTGCCAGCAGCCCGTACCGGGACAGGGCAAAAACCGGGGAGCTGTTTTTT. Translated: CASSPYRDRAKTGELFF.

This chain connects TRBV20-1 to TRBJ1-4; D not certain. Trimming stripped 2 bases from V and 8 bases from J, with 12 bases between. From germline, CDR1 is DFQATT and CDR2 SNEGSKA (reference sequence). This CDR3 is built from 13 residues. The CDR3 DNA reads TGCAGTGCTAGATTCGCGGGGATCGAAAAACTGTTTTTT. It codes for CSARFAGIEKLFF.

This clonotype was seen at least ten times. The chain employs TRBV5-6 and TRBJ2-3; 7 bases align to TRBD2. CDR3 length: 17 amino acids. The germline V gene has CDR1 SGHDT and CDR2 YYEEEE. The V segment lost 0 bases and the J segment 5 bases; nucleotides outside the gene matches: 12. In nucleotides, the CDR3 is TGTGCCAGCAGCTTGGTAGGCGGCGGGGGTTGGCGAGATACGCAGTATTTT. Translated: CASSLVGGGGWRDTQYF.

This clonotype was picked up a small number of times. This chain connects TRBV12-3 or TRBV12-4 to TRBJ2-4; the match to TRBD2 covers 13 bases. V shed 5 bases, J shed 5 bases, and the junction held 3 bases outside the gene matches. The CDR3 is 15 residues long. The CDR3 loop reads CASSPLAGGENIQYF. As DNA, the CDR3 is TGTGCCAGCAGTCCACTAGCGGGGGGGGAAAACATTCAGTACTTC.

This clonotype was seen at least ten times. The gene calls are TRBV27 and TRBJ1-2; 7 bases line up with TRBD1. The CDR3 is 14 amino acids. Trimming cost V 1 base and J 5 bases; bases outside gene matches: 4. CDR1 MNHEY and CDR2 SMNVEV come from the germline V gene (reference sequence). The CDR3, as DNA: TGTGCCAGCAGTTTATACCCAGGGGGGTATGGCTACACCTTC. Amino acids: CASSLYPGGYGYTF.

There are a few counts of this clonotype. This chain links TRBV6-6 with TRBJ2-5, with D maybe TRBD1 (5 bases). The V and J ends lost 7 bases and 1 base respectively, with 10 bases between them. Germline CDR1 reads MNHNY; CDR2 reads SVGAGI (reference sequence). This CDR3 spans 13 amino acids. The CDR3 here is CASTDSFQETQYF. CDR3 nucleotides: TGTGCCAGCACCGACAGTTTCCAAGAGACCCAGTACTTC.

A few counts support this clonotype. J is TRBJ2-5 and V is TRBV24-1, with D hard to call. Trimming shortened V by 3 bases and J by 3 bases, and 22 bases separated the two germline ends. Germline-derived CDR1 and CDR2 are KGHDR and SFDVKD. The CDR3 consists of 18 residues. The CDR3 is CATSDPLFGPRAKETQYF. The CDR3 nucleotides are TGTGCCACCAGTGATCCATTATTTGGACCCCGGGCAAAAGAGACCCAGTACTTC.

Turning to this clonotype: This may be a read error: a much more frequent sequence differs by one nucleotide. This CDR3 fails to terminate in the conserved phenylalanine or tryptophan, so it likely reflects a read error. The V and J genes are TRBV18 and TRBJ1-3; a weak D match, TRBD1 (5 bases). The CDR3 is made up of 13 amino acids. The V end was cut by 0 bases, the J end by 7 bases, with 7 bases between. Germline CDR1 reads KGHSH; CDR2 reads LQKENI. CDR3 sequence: CASSPPGDNTIYS. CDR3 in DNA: TGTGCCAGCTCACCACCGGGGGATAACACCATATATTCT.

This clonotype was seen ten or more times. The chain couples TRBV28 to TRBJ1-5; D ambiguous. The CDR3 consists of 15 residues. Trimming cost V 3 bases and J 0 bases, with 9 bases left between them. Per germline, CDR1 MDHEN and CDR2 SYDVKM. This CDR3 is CASSFIGHSNQPQHF. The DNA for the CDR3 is TGTGCCAGCAGTTTTATAGGGCATAGCAATCAGCCCCAGCATTTT.

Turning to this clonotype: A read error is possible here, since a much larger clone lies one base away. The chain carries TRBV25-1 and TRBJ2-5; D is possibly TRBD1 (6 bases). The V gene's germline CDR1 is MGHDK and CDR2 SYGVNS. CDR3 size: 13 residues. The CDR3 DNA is TGTGCCACCAGTCTGGGGGCGGCAGAGACCCAGTACTTC. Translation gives CATSLGAAETQYF.

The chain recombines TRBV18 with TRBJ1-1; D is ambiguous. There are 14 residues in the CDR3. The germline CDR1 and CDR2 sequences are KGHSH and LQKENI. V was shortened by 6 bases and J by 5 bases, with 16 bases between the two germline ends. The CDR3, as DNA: TGTGCCAGCTCGTATTCTTCAGTGAGTACTGAAGCTTTCTTT. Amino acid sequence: CASSYSSVSTEAFF.

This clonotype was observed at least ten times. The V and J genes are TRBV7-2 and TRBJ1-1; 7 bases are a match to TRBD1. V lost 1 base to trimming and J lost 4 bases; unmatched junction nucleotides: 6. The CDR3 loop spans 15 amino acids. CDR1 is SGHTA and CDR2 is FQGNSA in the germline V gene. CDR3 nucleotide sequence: TGTGCCAGCAGCTTAGTCGCGGCAGGGGGCACTGAAGCTTTCTTT. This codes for CASSLVAAGGTEAFF.

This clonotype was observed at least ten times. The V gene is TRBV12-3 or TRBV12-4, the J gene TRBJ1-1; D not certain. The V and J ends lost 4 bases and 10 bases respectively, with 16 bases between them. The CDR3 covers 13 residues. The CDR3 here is CASSSFGERGAFF. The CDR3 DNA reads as TGTGCCAGCAGTTCCTTCGGGGAAAGAGGAGCTTTCTTT.

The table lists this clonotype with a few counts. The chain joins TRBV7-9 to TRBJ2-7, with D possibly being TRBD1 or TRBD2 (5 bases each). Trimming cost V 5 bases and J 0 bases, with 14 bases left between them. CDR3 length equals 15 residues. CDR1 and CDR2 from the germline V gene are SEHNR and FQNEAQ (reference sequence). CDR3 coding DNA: TGTGCCAGCAGCCCCACCCGGGACGGCTCCTACGAGCAGTACTTC. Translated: CASSPTRDGSYEQYF.

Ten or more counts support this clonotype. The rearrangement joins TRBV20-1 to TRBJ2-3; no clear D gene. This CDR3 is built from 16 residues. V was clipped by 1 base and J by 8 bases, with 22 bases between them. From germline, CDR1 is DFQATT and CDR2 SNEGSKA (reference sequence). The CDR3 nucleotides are TGCAGTGCTAGAGTAGCCGCATACGGCTCCACGGGTACGCAGTATTTT. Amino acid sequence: CSARVAAYGSTGTQYF.

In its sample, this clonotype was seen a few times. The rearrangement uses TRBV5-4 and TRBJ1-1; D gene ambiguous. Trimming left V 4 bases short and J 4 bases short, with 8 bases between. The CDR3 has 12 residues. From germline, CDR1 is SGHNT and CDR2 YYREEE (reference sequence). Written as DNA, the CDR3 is TGTGCCAGCAGCGTCGGTGCCACTGAAGCTTTCTTT. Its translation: CASSVGATEAFF.

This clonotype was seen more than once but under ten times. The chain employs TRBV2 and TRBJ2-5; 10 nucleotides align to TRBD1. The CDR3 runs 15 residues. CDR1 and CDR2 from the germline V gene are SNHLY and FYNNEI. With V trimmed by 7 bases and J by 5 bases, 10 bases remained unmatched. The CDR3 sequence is CASKKDRGASETQYF. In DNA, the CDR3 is TGTGCCAGCAAGAAGGACAGGGGGGCAAGTGAGACCCAGTACTTC. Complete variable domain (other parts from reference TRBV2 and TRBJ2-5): EPEVTQTPSHQVTQMGQEVILRCVPISNHLYFYWYRQILGQKVEFLVSFYNNEISEKSEIFDDQFSVERPDGSNFTLKIRSTKLEDSAMYFCASKKDRGASETQYFGPGTRLLVL.

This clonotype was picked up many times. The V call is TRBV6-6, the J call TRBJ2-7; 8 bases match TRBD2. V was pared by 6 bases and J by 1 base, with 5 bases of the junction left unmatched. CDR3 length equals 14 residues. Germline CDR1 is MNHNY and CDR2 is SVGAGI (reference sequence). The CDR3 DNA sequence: TGTGCCAGCAGAGATAGCGGGGCTTCCTACGAGCAGTACTTC. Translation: CASRDSGASYEQYF.

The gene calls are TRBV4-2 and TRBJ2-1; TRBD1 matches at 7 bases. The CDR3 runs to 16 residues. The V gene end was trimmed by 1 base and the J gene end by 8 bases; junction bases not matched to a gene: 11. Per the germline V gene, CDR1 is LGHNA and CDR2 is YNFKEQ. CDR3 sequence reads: CASSQVGEGAIDEQFF. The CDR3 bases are TGTGCCAGCAGCCAAGTGGGTGAGGGGGCTATTGATGAGCAGTTCTTC.

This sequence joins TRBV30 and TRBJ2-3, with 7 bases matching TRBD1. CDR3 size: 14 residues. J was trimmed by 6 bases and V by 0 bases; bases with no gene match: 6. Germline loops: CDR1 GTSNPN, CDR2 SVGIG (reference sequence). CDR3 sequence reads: CAWSVDRGRDTQYF. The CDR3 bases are TGTGCCTGGAGTGTGGATAGGGGGCGTGATACGCAGTATTTT. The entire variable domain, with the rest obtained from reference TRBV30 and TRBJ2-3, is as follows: SQTIHQWPATLVQPVGSPLSLECTVEGTSNPNLYWYRQAAGRGLQLLFYSVGIGQISSEVPQNLSASRPQDRQFILSSKKLLLSDSGFYLCAWSVDRGRDTQYFGPGTRLTVL.

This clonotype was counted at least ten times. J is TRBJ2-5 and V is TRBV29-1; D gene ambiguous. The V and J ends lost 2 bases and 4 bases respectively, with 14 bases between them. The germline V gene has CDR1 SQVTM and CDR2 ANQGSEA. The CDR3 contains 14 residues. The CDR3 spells CSVEPSLSSETQYF. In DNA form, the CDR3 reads TGCAGCGTTGAACCTAGTTTGTCGTCAGAGACCCAGTACTTC.

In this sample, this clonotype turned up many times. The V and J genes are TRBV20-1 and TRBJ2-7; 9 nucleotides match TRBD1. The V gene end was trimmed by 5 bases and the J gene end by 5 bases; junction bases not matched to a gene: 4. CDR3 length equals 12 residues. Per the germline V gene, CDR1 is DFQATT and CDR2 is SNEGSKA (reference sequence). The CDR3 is CSARDRDHEQYF. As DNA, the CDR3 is TGCAGTGCTCGGGACAGGGACCACGAGCAGTACTTC.

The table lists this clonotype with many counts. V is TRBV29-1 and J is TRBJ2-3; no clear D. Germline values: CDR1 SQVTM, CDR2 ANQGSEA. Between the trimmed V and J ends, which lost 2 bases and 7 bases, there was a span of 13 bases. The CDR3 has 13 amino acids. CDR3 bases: TGCAGCGTTGAAACCGCTGGGGTCAATACGCAGTATTTT. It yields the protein CSVETAGVNTQYF.

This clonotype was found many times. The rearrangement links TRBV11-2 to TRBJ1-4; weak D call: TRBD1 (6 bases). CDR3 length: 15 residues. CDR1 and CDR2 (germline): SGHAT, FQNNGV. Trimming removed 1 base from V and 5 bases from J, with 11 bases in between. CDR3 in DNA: TGTGCCAGCAGCTTAGTGAACAGGGAAAATGAAAAACTGTTTTTT. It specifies CASSLVNRENEKLFF.

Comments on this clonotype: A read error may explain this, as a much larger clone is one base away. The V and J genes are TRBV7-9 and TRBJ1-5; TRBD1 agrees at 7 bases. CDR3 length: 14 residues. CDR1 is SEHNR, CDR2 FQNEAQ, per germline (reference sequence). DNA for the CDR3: TGTGCCAGCAGCTTAACAGGGGACAATCAGGCCCAGCATTTT. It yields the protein CASSLTGDNQAQHF.

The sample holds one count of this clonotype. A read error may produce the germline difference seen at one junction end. The CDR3 spells CSAGGQRETHYF. The CDR3 nucleotides read TGCAGCGCTGGGGGACAGCGAGAGACCCATTACTTC. The chain couples TRBV29-1 to TRBJ2-5; the match to TRBD1 covers 7 bases. The CDR3 is made up of 12 amino acids. The V gene's germline CDR1 is SQVTM and CDR2 ANQGSEA.

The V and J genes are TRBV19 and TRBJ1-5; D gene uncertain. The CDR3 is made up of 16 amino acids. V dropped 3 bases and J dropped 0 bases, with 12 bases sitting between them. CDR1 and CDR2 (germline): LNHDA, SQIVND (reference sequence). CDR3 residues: CASSIGGTHSNQPQHF. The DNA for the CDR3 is TGTGCCAGTAGTATCGGCGGAACTCATAGCAATCAGCCCCAGCATTTT.

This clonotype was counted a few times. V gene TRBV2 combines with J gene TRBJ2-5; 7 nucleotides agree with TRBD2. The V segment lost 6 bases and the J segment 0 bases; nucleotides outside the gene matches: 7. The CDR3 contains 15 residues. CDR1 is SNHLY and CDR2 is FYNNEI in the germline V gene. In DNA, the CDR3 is TGTGCCAGCAGCCGAGCGGGGTCGTACCAAGAGACCCAGTACTTC. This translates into CASSRAGSYQETQYF. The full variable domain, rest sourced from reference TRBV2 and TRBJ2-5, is EPEVTQTPSHQVTQMGQEVILRCVPISNHLYFYWYRQILGQKVEFLVSFYNNEISEKSEIFDDQFSVERPDGSNFTLKIRSTKLEDSAMYFCASSRAGSYQETQYFGPGTRLLVL.